In this sample, the clone carrying this T cell receptor (beta chain) turned up many times. The CDR3 loop spans 13 amino acids. The V gene lost 3 bases and the J gene lost 5 bases, with 10 bases spanning the gap. The germline gives CDR1 MNHNS, CDR2 SASEGT. These data are taken from a study of read filtering for tumor transcriptome and immune sequencing. This library used approximately 0.4 ug RNA and molecular barcoded adaptors spanning alpha/delta and beta/gamma chains. MiXCR, applied by TCRdb to the reads, yields one record per CDR3 protein. The profile shows tens of thousands of distinct CDR3 sequences, under 25% of them singletons.

The chain combines TRBV6-1 with TRBJ1-1; possibly TRBD1 for D (5 bases). The specimen was a population of CD138-negative cells sorted from bone marrow. This clonotype was obtained from a donor aged 40 or older with multiple myeloma. CDR3 in DNA: TGTGCCAGCAGTGATGTTGGGGGAACTGAAGCTTTCTTT. Protein: CASSDVGGTEAFF.